These T cell receptor beta chains were read from a single sample in a study of post-analysis software for immune sequencing data. TCRdb re-called the PCR reads with MiXCR, one entry per CDR3 protein. Of more than 500,000 distinct CDR3 sequences in the sample, around 31% were seen once. Sequences were obtained from blood. The receptors were gathered from a girl aged 2-17 years with multiple sclerosis. CDR3s include the opening cysteine and the closing phenylalanine or tryptophan. The D gene is left open where the match is weak. Size tells how often a clone was seen (once, few, many) or the class of an expanded clone, and some rows leave it out.

>TRBV5-1|-|TRBJ2-5|TRBD2
TGCGCCAGCAGCTTGGGGCCGGGGGGTCCTGAGACCCAGTACTTC
CASSLGPGGPETQYF
>TRBV7-2|few|TRBJ2-1|TRBD2
TGTGCCAGCAGCTTCGGACTAGCGGGGGGGGATGAGCAGTTCTTC
CASSFGLAGGDEQFF
>TRBV5-1|-|TRBJ2-2|-
TGCGCCAGCAGCTTGGATTCGGGGGCGCGGGGAACCGGGGAGCTGTTTTTT
CASSLDSGARGTGELFF
>TRBV29-1|few|TRBJ2-5|TRBD1
TGCAGCGTGGACAGGGGTAGCGAGACCCAGTACTTC
CSVDRGSETQYF
>TRBV6-6|-|TRBJ1-1|-
TGTGCCAGCAGTTACGTTGGGGGAAGTACTGAAGCTTTCTTT
CASSYVGGSTEAFF
>TRBV20-1|-|TRBJ2-4|-
TGCAGTGCTCCCCAATCGGGTTTGTTTATCCAGTACTTC
CSAPQSGLFIQYF
>TRBV20-1|-|TRBJ1-1|TRBD1
TGCAGTGCTAGAGCAGGGGGCTACAGGGACACTGAAGCTTTCTTT
CSARAGGYRDTEAFF
>TRBV6-2/TRBV6-3|-|TRBJ1-2|-
TGTGCCAGCACCCAAGACCGGGGCCGAAGGGGCTACACCTTC
CASTQDRGRRGYTF
>TRBV5-1|few|TRBJ2-3|TRBD1
TGCGCCAGCGACACAGGGGCCCCTCTCACAGATACGCAGTATTTT
CASDTGAPLTDTQYF
>TRBV15|-|TRBJ1-2|-
TGTGCCACCAGCAGAGACTATGGCTACACCTTC
CATSRDYGYTF
>TRBV12-5|few|TRBJ2-5|-
TGTGCTAGTGGTCTAGGGGTCAACCAAGAGACCCAGTACTTC
CASGLGVNQETQYF
>TRBV10-2|-|TRBJ2-1|-
TGCGCCAGCAGGGGGGGTAGACGAGAGCAGTTCTTC
CASRGGRREQFF
>TRBV4-1|few|TRBJ2-7|-
TGCGCCAGCAGCCTGGGACCCCTTTACGAGCAGTACTTC
CASSLGPLYEQYF
>TRBV5-1|-|TRBJ2-1|-
TGCGCCAGCAGCTTCCTGCAGGATGAGCAGTTCTTC
CASSFLQDEQFF
>TRBV18|many|TRBJ2-5|-
TGTGCCAGCTCACCAGGCAGGGGTCAAGAGACCCAGTACTTC
CASSPGRGQETQYF
>TRBV11-3|-|TRBJ2-5|TRBD1
TGTGCCAGCAGCCCCAGACAGGGGACGGACAATGAGCAGTACTTC
CASSPRQGTDNEQYF
>TRBV9|few|TRBJ2-7|-
TGTGCCAGCAGCGTGGGGCTCGGCGACTACGAGCAGTACTTC
CASSVGLGDYEQYF
>TRBV7-8|-|TRBJ2-1|-
TGTGCCAGCAGCTTAGGGCGGGTACCTTCCTACAATGAGCAGTTCTTC
CASSLGRVPSYNEQFF
>TRBV7-2|-|TRBJ2-5|-
TGTGCCAGCAGCTTAGGGGGCCGTTCAGGGGAGACCCAGTACTTC
CASSLGGRSGETQYF
>TRBV20-1|-|TRBJ2-5|-
TGCAGTGCTTTCCCGGAAGAGACCCAGTACTTC
CSAFPEETQYF